This is a list of T cell receptor beta chains from one sample in a study of blood T cell repertoires in COVID-19. TCRdb's copy holds only in-frame clones and misses some; the assay was immunoSEQ multiplex PCR. In the table there are roughly 180,000 clones, approximately 77% of which are singletons. Sequenced: PBMCs or T cells enriched from blood (not recorded which). These receptors came from a man in his 60s who had recovered from COVID-19. Both conserved end residues are part of each CDR3. The D gene is left open where the match is weak. Clone size is given for some rows only: seen once, a few or many times, or a class if the clone is expanded.

D,V,J,size,CDR3,DNA
TRBD1,TRBV28,TRBJ1-1,.,CASSFKTLGQGGNTEAFF,TGTGCCAGCAGTTTCAAGACACTTGGACAGGGCGGAAACACTGAAGCTTTCTTT
.,TRBV6-5,TRBJ2-1,.,CASSWERRDNEQFF,TGTGCCAGCAGTTGGGAGCGGAGAGACAATGAGCAGTTCTTC
.,TRBV27,TRBJ2-2,once,CASSKRAGPFANTGELFF,TGTGCCAGCAGTAAGAGGGCCGGGCCATTCGCGAACACCGGGGAGCTGTTTTTT
.,TRBV2,TRBJ2-3,.,CASMARGFADTQYF,TGTGCCAGCATGGCCCGGGGATTCGCAGATACGCAGTATTTT
.,TRBV19,TRBJ2-7,.,CASSWASPTLGRTYEQYF,TGTGCCAGTAGTTGGGCTAGCCCGACCCTCGGTAGGACCTACGAGCAGTACTTC
.,TRBV7-2,TRBJ1-2,.,CASSGLTTGGYTF,TGTGCCAGCAGCGGACTGACGACCGGTGGCTACACCTTC
.,TRBV30,TRBJ1-4,.,CAFCVRGFEKLFF,TGTGCCTTTTGTGTCAGAGGATTTGAAAAACTGTTTTTT
.,TRBV18,TRBJ1-1,.,CASSPPMRSPNTEAFF,TGTGCCAGCTCACCACCAATGAGGTCGCCGAACACTGAAGCTTTCTTT
.,TRBV6-1,TRBJ1-5,.,CASRELVLFSNQPQHF,TGTGCCAGCAGGGAACTAGTGCTCTTTAGCAATCAGCCCCAGCATTTT
TRBD1,TRBV5-1,TRBJ2-7,.,CASSVMGQGANEQYF,TGCGCCAGCAGCGTGATGGGACAGGGGGCGAACGAGCAGTACTTC
.,TRBV29-1,TRBJ2-7,.,CSVGGASSSYEQYF,TGCAGCGTTGGTGGGGCCTCGAGCTCCTACGAGCAGTACTTC
.,TRBV4-1,TRBJ2-3,.,CASRGEGSRGTDTQYF,TGCGCCAGCAGAGGAGAAGGGAGTAGGGGGACAGATACGCAGTATTTT
TRBD1,TRBV5-6,TRBJ2-7,.,CASSLGQGAYEQYF,TGTGCCAGCAGCCTGGGACAGGGGGCGTACGAGCAGTACTTC
.,TRBV27,TRBJ2-6,.,CASSLWATGANVLTF,TGTGCCAGCAGTTTATGGGCAACTGGGGCCAACGTCCTGACTTTC
TRBD2,TRBV27,TRBJ2-6,.,CASSLRQAGGGGANVLTF,TGTGCCAGCAGTTTAAGACAAGCGGGAGGGGGTGGGGCCAACGTCCTGACTTTC
.,TRBV19,TRBJ2-7,.,CASSIVRGGEQYF,TGTGCCAGTAGTATAGTCAGGGGCGGCGAGCAGTACTTC
TRBD1,TRBV19,TRBJ2-2,.,CASRAPTGGFTGELFF,TGTGCCAGTAGGGCCCCGACAGGGGGTTTCACCGGGGAGCTGTTTTTT
.,TRBV9,TRBJ1-4,.,CASSSSPGDEKLFF,TGTGCCAGCAGCTCGAGCCCGGGGGATGAAAAACTGTTTTTT
TRBD2,TRBV11-1,TRBJ2-7,.,CASSSGTSGSYEQYF,TGTGCCAGCAGCTCCGGGACTAGCGGATCCTACGAGCAGTACTTC
TRBD1,TRBV19,TRBJ1-4,.,CASSEGQGYEKLFF,TGTGCCAGTAGTGAGGGACAGGGGTATGAAAAACTGTTTTTT
TRBD1,TRBV6-5,TRBJ1-1,.,CASSGQANTEAFF,TGTGCCAGCAGCGGACAGGCGAACACTGAAGCTTTCTTT
.,TRBV5-8,TRBJ2-1,.,CASSLEGLGTQFF,TGTGCCAGCAGCTTGGAGGGTTTAGGGACACAGTTCTTC
TRBD1,TRBV2,TRBJ1-2,few,CASSPRALTGVGYTF,TGTGCCAGCAGTCCCAGGGCCTTAACAGGGGTCGGCTACACCTTC
TRBD1,TRBV27,TRBJ1-2,.,CASSLGQGNGYTF,TGTGCCAGCAGTTTAGGACAGGGGAATGGCTACACCTTC
.,TRBV5-1,TRBJ1-5,.,CASSLDNYSNQPQHF,TGCGCCAGCAGCCTCGACAATTATAGCAATCAGCCCCAGCATTTT
.,TRBV11-2,TRBJ2-6,.,CASSEVYSGANVLTF,TGTGCCAGCAGCGAGGTTTACTCTGGGGCCAACGTCCTGACTTTC
.,TRBV5-5,TRBJ1-2,.,CASSAQDSLYGYTF,TGTGCCAGCAGTGCCCAGGACAGCCTCTATGGCTACACCTTC
TRBD2,TRBV12-5,TRBJ2-5,.,CASAQPGGGGPETQYF,TGTGCTAGTGCCCAACCGGGCGGGGGAGGTCCAGAGACCCAGTACTTC
TRBD2,TRBV7-2,TRBJ2-3,.,CASSLGLAGGQGTQYF,TGTGCCAGCAGCTTGGGACTAGCGGGGGGGCAGGGTACGCAGTATTTT
TRBD1,TRBV9,TRBJ1-3,.,CASSVGGGDGNTIYF,TGTGCCAGCAGCGTAGGAGGGGGCGATGGAAACACCATATATTTT
TRBD1,TRBV9,TRBJ2-7,once,CASSVRTGGVNEQYF,TGTGCCAGCAGCGTGAGGACAGGGGGGGTGAACGAGCAGTACTTC
.,TRBV6-6,TRBJ2-7,.,CASSYDTNSYEQYF,TGTGCCAGCAGTTACGACACCAACTCCTACGAGCAGTACTTC
TRBD1,TRBV2,TRBJ2-6,.,CASRYHRGESSGANVLTF,TGTGCCAGCAGGTACCACAGGGGGGAGAGCTCTGGGGCCAACGTCCTGACTTTC
.,TRBV18,TRBJ2-1,.,CASSPSGTPEQFF,TGTGCCAGCTCACCTTCCGGGACACCTGAGCAGTTCTTC
.,TRBV11-2,TRBJ2-7,.,CASSLGMAAGNHEQYF,TGTGCCAGCAGCTTAGGAATGGCGGCAGGGAACCACGAGCAGTACTTC
.,TRBV13,TRBJ1-2,.,CASSIPLGHGGYTF,TGTGCCAGCAGCATTCCCCTGGGCCACGGCGGCTACACCTTC
TRBD2,TRBV20-1,TRBJ2-1,.,CSVAGDEQFF,TGCAGTGTGGCGGGGGATGAGCAGTTCTTC
.,TRBV24-1,TRBJ2-3,.,CATSEVKGATDTQYF,TGTGCCACCAGTGAGGTGAAGGGAGCCACAGATACGCAGTATTTT
TRBD2,TRBV27,TRBJ2-7,.,CASSLTGTSGTYEQYF,TGTGCCAGCAGTTTAACCGGGACTAGCGGCACCTACGAGCAGTACTTC
TRBD2,TRBV27,TRBJ2-7,.,CASSTGGREQYF,TGTGCCAGCAGTACCGGGGGGAGGGAGCAGTACTTC
.,TRBV9,TRBJ2-1,.,CASSPQEGPYNEQFF,TGTGCCAGCAGCCCACAGGAGGGCCCCTACAATGAGCAGTTCTTC
TRBD1,TRBV9,TRBJ2-2,.,CASSGGQGSINTGELFF,TGTGCCAGCAGCGGGGGACAGGGGTCCATTAACACCGGGGAGCTGTTTTTT
TRBD1,TRBV6-6,TRBJ2-7,.,CASSPGQGASQYF,TGTGCCAGCAGCCCGGGACAGGGGGCTTCGCAGTACTTC
.,TRBV19,TRBJ1-5,.,CASSGYRDLSNQPQHF,TGTGCCAGTAGTGGATACAGGGACCTTAGCAATCAGCCCCAGCATTTT
.,TRBV7-2,TRBJ1-6,.,CASSLAGGFVGSPLHF,TGTGCCAGCAGCTTAGCCGGGGGTTTTGTGGGTTCACCCCTCCACTTT
TRBD2,TRBV5-1,TRBJ2-1,.,CASSLEGSGTNNEQFF,TGCGCCAGCAGCTTGGAGGGTAGCGGGACCAACAATGAGCAGTTCTTC
TRBD1,TRBV28,TRBJ1-2,few,CASSPPGQGYGYTF,TGTGCCAGCAGTCCACCGGGACAGGGATATGGCTACACCTTC
.,TRBV5-4,TRBJ1-2,.,CASSLQGLKGYTF,TGTGCCAGCAGCTTGCAGGGGTTAAAGGGCTACACCTTC
TRBD1,TRBV7-6,TRBJ1-3,few,CASSLGTGGGGNTIYF,TGTGCCAGCAGCTTAGGAACAGGGGGTGGTGGAAACACCATATATTTT
.,TRBV7-9,TRBJ2-5,.,CASSLRQGGGRQETQYF,TGTGCCAGCAGCTTACGACAGGGAGGCGGGAGGCAAGAGACCCAGTACTTC
.,TRBV27,TRBJ2-1,.,CASSFRGGTRDFNEQFF,TGTGCCAGCAGTTTTAGGGGGGGGACACGGGACTTCAATGAGCAGTTCTTC
.,TRBV19,TRBJ2-5,.,CASSIASGTQYF,TGTGCCAGTAGTATAGCCTCCGGGACACAGTACTTC